This T cell receptor beta chain came from a study of T cell responses to AZD1222 COVID-19 vaccine. Germline-derived CDR1 and CDR2 are MNHNS and SASEGT. The CDR3 has 16 amino acids. Trimming took 4 bases from V and 8 from J; bases not matched to a gene: 15. Study-level results: The study identified only 6 or 7 AZD1222 recipients as seropositive at baseline.

The assay was immunoSEQ multiplex PCR, and TCRdb's table has in-frame clones only and misses some. The repertoire holds about 120,000 clones, with 90% as singletons. This clone has a single count. The antigen remains unidentified. This sequence joins TRBV6-1 and TRBJ2-3; 7 nucleotides line up with TRBD1. The sequence derives from an adult in good health. Sequenced here: peripheral blood, sampled on day 0 of MenACWY control vaccination. The DNA of the CDR3 is TGTGCCAGCAGTGGAACCTCTCTGTGGACAGGTAGTACGCAGTATTTT. This codes for CASSGTSLWTGSTQYF.